One and the same sample provided the 21 T cell receptor beta chains below, sequenced in a study of cytotoxic CD8 clonotypes in ibrutinib-treated CLL. Sequenced by immunoSEQ multiplex PCR; TCRdb stores in-frame clones only, minus some. The sample lists about 140,000 clones; about 80% were seen once. Sample: PBMCs, taken after 12 months of ibrutinib treatment. These receptor sequences come from a human donor with chronic lymphocytic leukemia.

V is TRBV18 and J is TRBJ2-5; 7 bases map to TRBD1. Germline assignment: CDR1 KGHSH and CDR2 LQKENI. The length of the CDR3 is 16 residues. V lost 2 bases and J lost 2; bases outside the gene matches: 8. DNA for the CDR3: TGTGCCAGCTCACCAATTCACCCGGGACAGCAAGAGACCCAGTACTTC. Its protein product is CASSPIHPGQQETQYF.

V and J are TRBV7-2 and TRBJ2-7; 9 bases are shared with TRBD1. Trimming took 4 bases from V and 0 from J; bases not matched to a gene: 4. CDR3 size: 15 residues. Germline V gene data show CDR1 as SGHTA and CDR2 as FQGNSA. The CDR3 here is CASSSQGAPSYEQYF. DNA for the CDR3: TGTGCCAGCAGCTCACAGGGGGCCCCCTCCTACGAGCAGTACTTC.

The V and J genes are TRBV7-9 and TRBJ1-6, with a possible D match to TRBD1 (5 bases). V gave up 3 bases and J gave up 6 bases, with 18 bases separating them. This CDR3 comprises 17 residues. Germline CDR1 is SEHNR and CDR2 is FQNEAQ (reference sequence). Here the CDR3 reads CASSFSDRGRGNSPLHF. For the CDR3, the DNA is TGTGCCAGCAGCTTTAGTGACAGAGGAAGAGGTAATTCACCCCTCCACTTT.

V usage is TRBV18 and J usage is TRBJ2-1, with TRBD2 identical over 9 bases. This CDR3 spans 15 amino acids. Germline lookup yields CDR1 KGHSH and CDR2 LQKENI. After removal of 2 bases from V and 4 bases from J, the junction contained 3 bases not matched to a gene. Here the CDR3 DNA reads TGTGCCAGCTCACCAAGGACTAGCGAGTACAATGAGCAGTTCTTC. As protein: CASSPRTSEYNEQFF.

This clone turned up a few times. The V call is TRBV5-1, the J call TRBJ1-4, with D possibly being TRBD1 (6 bases). Germline assignment: CDR1 SGHRS and CDR2 YFSETQ. V was cut by 4 bases and J by 4 bases, with 14 bases left in between. CDR3 length: 15 residues. CDR3 nucleotides: TGCGCCAGCAGCGAACAGGGTACTCTTAATGAAAAACTGTTTTTT. Translating it yields CASSEQGTLNEKLFF.

This clone was seen a single time. V gene TRBV6-1 combines with J gene TRBJ2-7; 8 nucleotides match TRBD2. The V gene's germline CDR1 is MNHNS and CDR2 SASEGT. The CDR3 sequence is 14 residues long. V was clipped by 6 bases and J by 7 bases; unmatched bases: 11. The CDR3 spells CASSVGLEGWEQYF. CDR3 DNA sequence: TGTGCCAGCAGCGTGGGACTAGAAGGTTGGGAGCAGTACTTC.

The chain joins TRBV4-1 to TRBJ2-1; 8 bases fit TRBD2. V shed 3 bases, J shed 7 bases, and the junction held 8 bases outside the gene matches. The CDR3 is 15 residues long. Per germline, CDR1 MGHRA and CDR2 YSYEKL. The CDR3 protein is CASSQGHGGVNEQFF. CDR3 sequence (DNA): TGCGCCAGCAGCCAGGGTCACGGGGGGGTGAATGAGCAGTTCTTC.

The DNA of the CDR3 is TGTGCCAGCAGTGTCTCGGGGACTAGTTACAATGAGCAGTTCTTC. Translating gives CASSVSGTSYNEQFF. The chain joins TRBV9 to TRBJ2-1, with 8 bases lining up with TRBD2. V shed 5 bases and J 4 bases; nucleotides not matched to a gene: 8. CDR1 and CDR2 (germline): SGDLS, YYNGEE. This CDR3 spans 15 amino acids.

The CDR3 DNA is TGTGCCAGCAGCTTGTCGGCGAGGAACACTGAAGCTTTCTTT. This encodes CASSLSARNTEAFF. V is TRBV5-6 and J is TRBJ1-1, with unresolved D. V lost 1 base to trimming and J lost 1 base, with 8 bases between them. The germline V gene encodes CDR1 SGHDT and CDR2 YYEEEE. The length of the CDR3 is 14 residues.

This chain uses TRBV5-1 with TRBJ2-5; 9 bases line up with TRBD1. The CDR3 totals 15 residues. Germline trimming cut 4 bases from V and 5 bases from J; bases unmatched to any gene: 9. The germline gives CDR1 SGHRS, CDR2 YFSETQ. This chain's CDR3 is CASSVRDRVLETQYF. The CDR3 bases are TGCGCCAGCAGCGTCAGGGACAGGGTTTTGGAGACCCAGTACTTC.

The genes are TRBV6-1 and TRBJ1-5, with D perhaps TRBD1 (5 bases). CDR3 length equals 15 residues. V was trimmed by 3 bases and J by 1 base, leaving 10 bases between them. Germline CDR1 and CDR2: MNHNS and SASEGT. This CDR3 is CASSEVGVSNQPQHF. In DNA, the CDR3 is TGTGCCAGCAGTGAGGTGGGGGTGAGCAATCAGCCCCAGCATTTT.

The J gene is TRBJ1-5, the V gene TRBV30; D is possibly TRBD1 (5 bases). Trimming left V 0 bases short and J 2 bases short, with 17 bases between. In germline, CDR1 is GTSNPN, CDR2 SVGIG (reference sequence). The CDR3 totals 17 residues. The CDR3 spells CAWSVRDLTYGNQPQHF. CDR3 DNA: TGTGCCTGGAGTGTACGGGACCTAACTTATGGCAATCAGCCCCAGCATTTT.

The chain couples TRBV7-2 to TRBJ2-4; D is unclear. This CDR3 region has 15 residues. CDR1 is SGHTA and CDR2 is FQGNSA in the germline V gene. Trimming took 0 bases from V and 0 from J, leaving 6 bases between them. The CDR3 loop is CASSLASLAKNIQYF. The CDR3 nucleotides read TGTGCCAGCAGCTTAGCGTCCTTAGCCAAAAACATTCAGTACTTC.

The chain couples TRBV9 to TRBJ2-6; possible D gene TRBD1, 6 bases. This CDR3 contains 17 residues. The V gene lost 1 base and the J gene lost 0 bases, with 11 bases spanning the gap. Per the germline V gene, CDR1 is SGDLS and CDR2 is YYNGEE. The chain's CDR3 is CASSVTPTGSGANVLTF. Written as DNA, the CDR3 is TGTGCCAGCAGCGTAACCCCGACAGGCTCTGGGGCCAACGTCCTGACTTTC. Looking up the rest from reference TRBV9 and TRBJ2-6 gives the full variable domain: DSGVTQTPKHLITATGQRVTLRCSPRSGDLSVYWYQQSLDQGLQFLIQYYNGEERAKGNILERFSAQQFPDLHSELNLSSLELGDSALYFCASSVTPTGSGANVLTFGAGSRLTVL.

The chain uses TRBV7-2 and TRBJ1-3, with 8 bases lining up with TRBD1. Germline CDR1 is SGHTA and CDR2 is FQGNSA. The CDR3 runs 17 residues. J was trimmed by 2 bases and V by 5 bases; bases with no gene match: 11. CDR3 protein: CASSLIQADRAGNTIYF. CDR3 nucleotides: TGTGCCAGCAGCCTGATACAAGCGGACAGGGCTGGAAACACCATATATTTT.

The chain uses TRBV7-9 and TRBJ1-6; 7 nucleotides line up with TRBD1. Trimming cost V 5 bases and J 4 bases; bases outside gene matches: 8. This CDR3 comprises 16 residues. The germline CDR1 and CDR2 sequences are SEHNR and FQNEAQ (reference sequence). This CDR3 is CASSPGQEKYNSPLHF. The DNA of the CDR3 is TGTGCCAGCAGCCCAGGACAGGAAAAATATAATTCACCCCTCCACTTT.

The sample holds a few counts of this clone. The chain joins TRBV5-1 to TRBJ1-1; D unresolved. The germline gives CDR1 SGHRS, CDR2 YFSETQ. This CDR3 has 13 residues. V gave up 0 bases and J gave up 1 base, with 4 bases separating them. CDR3 coding DNA: TGCGCCAGCAGCTTGGACCAGAACACTGAAGCTTTCTTT. Translation gives CASSLDQNTEAFF.

This chain uses TRBV6-4 with TRBJ2-3, with TRBD1 matching over 9 bases. V gave up 5 bases and J gave up 0 bases; unmatched junction bases: 3. This CDR3 region has 15 residues. Germline assignment: CDR1 MRHNA and CDR2 SNTAGT. The CDR3 loop is CASSTGTGSTDTQYF. The CDR3 DNA reads as TGTGCCAGCAGTACCGGGACAGGGAGCACAGATACGCAGTATTTT.

The rearrangement uses TRBV19 and TRBJ2-2; TRBD1 might be the D (6 bases). V gave up 2 bases and J gave up 6 bases, with 10 bases separating them. There are 14 residues in the CDR3. CDR1 LNHDA and CDR2 SQIVND come from the germline V gene (reference sequence). CDR3 nucleotide sequence: TGTGCCAGTAGTATACAGGGACACCCCGGGGAGCTGTTTTTT. Residues: CASSIQGHPGELFF.

V and J are TRBV11-3 and TRBJ2-3, with 8 bases aligning to TRBD1. The CDR3 loop spans 12 amino acids. Germline lookup yields CDR1 SGHNT and CDR2 YENEEA. The J segment lost 3 bases and the V segment lost 8 bases, leaving 1 base of the junction unmatched. The CDR3 DNA follows: TGTGCCAGCGGGACAGGTACAGATACGCAGTATTTT. The encoded protein is CASGTGTDTQYF.

This chain joins TRBV19 and TRBJ1-1; D is possibly TRBD1 (6 bases). Germline loops: CDR1 LNHDA, CDR2 SQIVND (reference sequence). This CDR3 comprises 12 residues. The V and J ends lost 5 bases and 5 bases respectively, with 9 bases between them. CDR3 DNA sequence: TGTGCCAGTAGTGAGGGGGTGACTGAAGCTTTCTTT. Its protein product is CASSEGVTEAFF.